A single sample is the source of the 21 T cell receptor beta chains below, sequenced in a study of human T cells and chemical hapten exposure (TCRdb year 2021). The library was generated by RACE. Sequencing relied on a NextSeq 500. TCRdb reran the public reads through fastp at Q25 and MiXCR, keeping productive beta chains. Merged by CDR3 protein, the rows form single entries marked with the most common genes and DNA. This sample comprises roughly 71,000 distinct CDR3 sequences, approximately 6.5% of them detected only once. The top ten constitute about 3.4% of the sample. Per the publication, the time point label means: healthy volunteer bleed at 6 weeks. Unfractionated whole blood was collected in Tempus Blood RNA tubes, and total RNA was extracted from that blood. The sample taken for sequencing was whole blood. The source of these receptors is a female donor in good health. Some clones in this sample may be carry-over from other donors' samples.

The chain recombines TRBV6-5 with TRBJ2-7, with 7 bases that match TRBD1. The germline V gene encodes CDR1 MNHEY and CDR2 SVGAGI. The CDR3 runs 13 residues. J was trimmed by 6 bases and V by 6 bases; bases with no gene match: 8. The CDR3 reads CASRKTGFGEQYF. As DNA, the CDR3 is TGTGCCAGCAGAAAGACAGGGTTCGGCGAGCAGTACTTC.

The chain has TRBV6-1 and TRBJ2-3; D tentatively reads TRBD1 or TRBD2 (5 bases each). CDR1 is MNHNS and CDR2 is SASEGT in the germline V gene. With 2 bases removed from V and 6 bases from J, the gap between germline ends came to 12 bases. This CDR3 region has 14 residues. The chain's CDR3 is CASSEPPEGDTQYF. CDR3 in DNA: TGTGCCAGCAGTGAACCCCCCGAGGGGGATACGCAGTATTTT.

The sample holds many counts of this clonotype. V and J are TRBV20-1 and TRBJ1-2; unclear D gene. CDR1 is DFQATT, CDR2 SNEGSKA, per germline (reference sequence). This CDR3 has 15 residues. With 0 bases removed from V and 8 bases from J, the gap between germline ends came to 19 bases. The CDR3 sequence is CSARDLRRTAFGYTF. CDR3 DNA sequence: TGCAGTGCTAGAGATCTTAGGAGAACAGCGTTCGGCTACACCTTC.

This clonotype has only a few counts. The rearrangement uses TRBV4-3 and TRBJ2-3; the match to TRBD2 covers 12 bases. V shed 1 base and J 3 bases; nucleotides not matched to a gene: 11. The CDR3 runs 19 residues. Germline assignment: CDR1 LGHNA and CDR2 YSLEER. CDR3 protein: CASSQVITSGRRGTDTQYF. CDR3 nucleotide sequence: TGCGCCAGCAGCCAAGTCATCACTAGCGGGAGGAGGGGGACAGATACGCAGTATTTT.

This chain connects TRBV25-1 to TRBJ1-6; TRBD1 might be the D (6 bases). V lost 3 bases and J lost 7, with 13 bases in between. From germline, CDR1 is MGHDK and CDR2 SYGVNS. The CDR3 totals 15 residues. CDR3 DNA sequence: TGTGCCAGCAGTGATCAGGGGAGTGGGAATTCACCCCTCCACTTT. This encodes CASSDQGSGNSPLHF.

The table lists this clonotype with a few counts. Germline and junction disagree at one end, which may indicate a read error. This chain joins TRBV6-5 and TRBJ2-5, with 7 nucleotides matching TRBD1. Germline V gene sequence: CDR1 MNHEY, CDR2 SVGAGI. The CDR3 has 14 amino acids. The CDR3 DNA sequence: TGTGCCAGCAGTTCCGGGACAGACCAAGGGACCCAGTACTTC. Translation: CASSSGTDQGTQYF.

This clonotype has at least ten counts. This sequence joins TRBV7-8 and TRBJ2-1; 13 bases align to TRBD2. CDR1 and CDR2 from the germline V gene are SGHVS and FQNEAQ. CDR3 length: 18 amino acids. J lost 9 bases, V lost 1 base, and 12 bases had no gene match. In nucleotides, the CDR3 is TGTGCCAGCAGCTTAGGGGCAATAGGACTAGCGGGAGTCGGTGAGCAGTTCTTC. Its protein product is CASSLGAIGLAGVGEQFF.

The table lists this clonotype with many counts. V is TRBV20-1 and J is TRBJ1-1; D call uncertain. Germline V CDR1 and CDR2: DFQATT, SNEGSKA (reference sequence). Deletions cut 0 bases from V and 0 bases from J, with 20 bases between. CDR3 length: 18 amino acids. CDR3 nucleotide sequence: TGCAGTGCTAGAGATTCGGCCCCGCGGATTGTGATGAACACTGAAGCTTTCTTT. This codes for CSARDSAPRIVMNTEAFF.

In its sample, this clonotype was seen many times. V is TRBV5-5 and J is TRBJ2-5; 7 bases line up with TRBD2. J gave up 1 base and V 0 bases, and 6 bases lay outside the gene matches. The CDR3 loop spans 16 amino acids. CDR1 is SGHKS and CDR2 is YYEKEE in the germline V gene (reference sequence). The CDR3 loop reads CASSLGPAGVQETQYF. The CDR3 coding sequence is TGTGCCAGCAGCTTGGGTCCTGCGGGAGTCCAAGAGACCCAGTACTTC.

This clonotype has a count of ten or more. J is TRBJ2-1 and V is TRBV11-2; D gene ambiguous. V was trimmed by 1 base and J by 12 bases, leaving 10 bases between them. This CDR3 is built from 12 residues. Germline CDR1 is SGHAT and CDR2 is FQNNGV. The CDR3, as DNA: TGTGCCAGCAGCTTAGGGGTCGGGCTGCAGTTCTTC. Residues: CASSLGVGLQFF.

The chain recombines TRBV7-9 with TRBJ1-3, with TRBD1 matching 9 bases. The junction had 3 bases not matched to a gene; V was cut back by 1 base and J by 2 bases. Germline-derived CDR1 and CDR2 are SEHNR and FQNEAQ (reference sequence). CDR3 size: 16 residues. The CDR3: CASSLGDRVTGNTIYF. In DNA, the CDR3 is TGTGCCAGCAGCTTAGGGGACAGGGTTACTGGAAACACCATATATTTT. Filled out from reference TRBV7-9 and TRBJ1-3, the complete variable domain reads DTGVSQNPRHKITKRGQNVTFRCDPISEHNRLYWYRQTLGQGPEFLTYFQNEAQLEKSRLLSDRFSAERPKGSFSTLEIQRTEQGDSAMYLCASSLGDRVTGNTIYFGEGSWLTVV.

Worth noting for this clonotype: A read error may explain this, as a much larger clone is one base away. The chain has TRBV7-9 and TRBJ1-6; D call uncertain. This CDR3 is built from 14 residues. Germline CDR1 and CDR2: SEHNR and FQNEAQ (reference sequence). In nucleotides, the CDR3 is TGTGCCAGCAGCATGGACGTCTATAATTCACCCCTCAACTTT. This codes for CASSMDVYNSPLNF.

This clonotype was recorded many times. V is TRBV7-8 and J is TRBJ1-5; D possibly corresponds to TRBD1 (5 bases). The CDR3 totals 14 residues. Trimming pared 3 bases from V and 0 bases from J, leaving 6 bases between. CDR1 and CDR2 from the germline V gene are SGHVS and FQNEAQ. The CDR3 reads CASSFGTSNQPQHF. The CDR3 coding sequence is TGTGCCAGCAGCTTCGGGACTAGCAATCAGCCCCAGCATTTT.

The chain joins TRBV7-2 to TRBJ1-1, with D possibly matching TRBD1 (5 bases). Germline V lookup: CDR1 SGHTA, CDR2 FQGNSA. CDR3 length: 15 residues. V dropped 2 bases and J dropped 4 bases, with 14 bases sitting between them. The CDR3 DNA is TGTGCCAGCAGCTTAATGTCCTCAGGGAGCACTGAAGCTTTCTTT. As protein: CASSLMSSGSTEAFF.

This clonotype was seen a few times. The CDR3 bases are TGCGCCAGCAGCCAAGATGTAGGATTAGCCAAAAACATTCAGTACTTC. Translating gives CASSQDVGLAKNIQYF. This chain joins TRBV4-1 and TRBJ2-4; no reliable D call. Trimming removed 0 bases from V and 0 bases from J, with 9 bases in between. CDR1 is MGHRA, CDR2 YSYEKL, per germline. There are 16 residues in the CDR3.

This clonotype was recorded many times. The rearrangement joins TRBV20-1 to TRBJ1-1, with D possibly being TRBD1 (6 bases). Deletions cut 3 bases from V and 3 bases from J, with 11 bases between. Per the germline V gene, CDR1 is DFQATT and CDR2 is SNEGSKA (reference sequence). The CDR3 covers 13 residues. As DNA, the CDR3 is TGCAGTGCTAGGGAGTCAGGGGACACTGAAGCTTTCTTT. The encoded protein is CSARESGDTEAFF.

Many counts were recorded for this clonotype. V and J are TRBV7-8 and TRBJ1-4; D remains unclear. The germline gives CDR1 SGHVS, CDR2 FQNEAQ. Trimming took off 7 bases at V and 4 bases at J, with 4 bases between the two ends. CDR3 length: 11 residues. CDR3 in amino acids: CASKDNEKLFF. In DNA form, the CDR3 reads TGTGCCAGCAAGGATAATGAAAAACTGTTTTTT. The full variable domain, completed using reference TRBV7-8 and TRBJ1-4, is GAGVSQSPRYKVAKRGQDVALRCDPISGHVSLFWYQQALGQGPEFLTYFQNEAQLDKSGLPSDRFFAERPEGSVSTLKIQRTQQEDSAVYLCASKDNEKLFFGSGTQLSVL.

The sample holds many counts of this clonotype. The chain couples TRBV7-2 to TRBJ2-3; D remains unclear. The germline CDR1 and CDR2 sequences are SGHTA and FQGNSA. The CDR3 runs to 15 residues. V gave up 0 bases and J gave up 2 bases, with 9 bases separating them. The CDR3 DNA sequence: TGTGCCAGCAGCTTAGCGCTATTGACCACAGATACGCAGTATTTT. Amino acid sequence: CASSLALLTTDTQYF.

This clonotype was observed at least ten times. The V and J genes are TRBV18 and TRBJ2-6; D not certain. Germline CDR1 KGHSH, CDR2 LQKENI. The CDR3 spans 16 residues. Trimming took off 3 bases at V and 0 bases at J, with 9 bases between the two ends. CDR3 coding DNA: TGTGCCAGCTCACCTCCAAGGAGCTCTGGGGCCAACGTCCTGACTTTC. This translates into CASSPPRSSGANVLTF.

The chain employs TRBV6-2 or TRBV6-3 and TRBJ2-3; either TRBD1 or TRBD2 may fit D (5 bases each). Germline lookup yields CDR1 MNHEY and CDR2 SVGEGT. Trimming cost V 6 bases and J 2 bases, with 12 bases left between them. The CDR3 spans 14 residues. DNA of the CDR3: TGTGCCAGCAGGGGACCGGATGACACAGATACGCAGTATTTT. This codes for CASRGPDDTDTQYF.

The chain combines TRBV5-1 with TRBJ2-7; D might be TRBD1 (6 bases). Germline V gene lookup returns CDR1 SGHRS and CDR2 YFSETQ. V dropped 2 bases and J dropped 2 bases, with 11 bases sitting between them. CDR3 size: 14 residues. The CDR3 bases are TGCGCCAGCAGCTTTTACAGGGTAACCTACGAGCAGTACTTC. This codes for CASSFYRVTYEQYF. The whole variable domain, remainder taken from reference TRBV5-1 and TRBJ2-7, is KAGVTQTPRYLIKTRGQQVTLSCSPISGHRSVSWYQQTPGQGLQFLFEYFSETQRNKGNFPGRFSGRQFSNSRSEMNVSTLELGDSALYLCASSFYRVTYEQYFGPGTRLTVT.